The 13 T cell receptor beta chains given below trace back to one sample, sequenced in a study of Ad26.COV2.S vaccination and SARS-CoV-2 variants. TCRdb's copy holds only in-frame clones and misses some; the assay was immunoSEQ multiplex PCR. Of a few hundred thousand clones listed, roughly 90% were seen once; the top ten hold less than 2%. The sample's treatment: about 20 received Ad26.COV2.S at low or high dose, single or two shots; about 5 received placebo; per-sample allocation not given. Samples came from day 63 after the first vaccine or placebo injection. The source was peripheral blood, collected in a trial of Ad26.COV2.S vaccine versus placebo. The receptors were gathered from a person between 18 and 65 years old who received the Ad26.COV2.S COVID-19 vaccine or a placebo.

This CDR3 is CASSHLGAGNNEQFF. The DNA of the CDR3 is TGCGCCAGCAGCCATCTTGGGGCAGGAAACAATGAGCAGTTCTTC. The gene calls are TRBV4-3 and TRBJ2-1, with a tentative D call TRBD1 (5 bases). This CDR3 contains 15 residues. CDR1 LGHNA and CDR2 YSLEER come from the germline V gene. V was shortened by 3 bases and J by 5 bases, with 14 bases between the two germline ends.

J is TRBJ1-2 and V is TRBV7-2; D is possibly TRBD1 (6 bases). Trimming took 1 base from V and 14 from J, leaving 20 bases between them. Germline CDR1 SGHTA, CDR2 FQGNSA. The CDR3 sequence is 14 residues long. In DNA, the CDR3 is TGTGCCAGCAGCTTAGGGGGGACCAGGCGGGACACAACCTTC. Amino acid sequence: CASSLGGTRRDTTF. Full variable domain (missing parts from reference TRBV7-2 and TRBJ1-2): GAGVSQSPSNKVTEKGKDVELRCDPISGHTALYWYRQSLGQGLEFLIYFQGNSAPDKSGLPSDRFSAERTGGSVSTLTIQRTQQEDSAVYLCASSLGGTRRDTTFGSGTRLTVV.

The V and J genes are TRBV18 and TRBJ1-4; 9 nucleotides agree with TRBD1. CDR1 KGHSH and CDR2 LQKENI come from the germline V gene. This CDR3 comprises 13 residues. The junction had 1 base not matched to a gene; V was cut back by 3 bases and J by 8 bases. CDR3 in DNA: TGTGCCAGCTCACCGACAGGGGGGGAAAAACTGTTTTTT. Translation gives CASSPTGGEKLFF.

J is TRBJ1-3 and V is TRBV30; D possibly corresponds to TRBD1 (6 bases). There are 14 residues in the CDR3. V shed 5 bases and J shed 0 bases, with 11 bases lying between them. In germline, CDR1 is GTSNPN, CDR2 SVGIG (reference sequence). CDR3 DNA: TGTGCCTGGTCCCAGGGGAGCTCTGGAAACACCATATATTTT. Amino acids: CAWSQGSSGNTIYF.

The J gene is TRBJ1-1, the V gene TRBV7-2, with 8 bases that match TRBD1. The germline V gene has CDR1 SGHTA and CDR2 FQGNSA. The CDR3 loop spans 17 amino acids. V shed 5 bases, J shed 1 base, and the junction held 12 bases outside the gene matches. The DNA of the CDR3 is TGTGCCAGCAGCCAATCTAGTAGGACAGGGAGGAACACTGAAGCTTTCTTT. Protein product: CASSQSSRTGRNTEAFF.

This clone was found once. The CDR3 DNA follows: TGTGCCAGCAGGACCTACACGACAGATACGCAGTATTTT. Protein: CASRTYTTDTQYF. The chain employs TRBV12-3 or TRBV12-4 and TRBJ2-3; no definite D call. The CDR3 is made up of 13 amino acids. The V end lost 6 bases, the J end lost 3 bases, and 10 bases lay between the germline ends.

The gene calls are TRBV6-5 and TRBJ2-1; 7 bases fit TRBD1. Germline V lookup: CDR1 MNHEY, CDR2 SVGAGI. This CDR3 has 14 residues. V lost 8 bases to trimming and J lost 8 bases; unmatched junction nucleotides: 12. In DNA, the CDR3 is TGTGCCAGCCAACGGACGACAGGGAGCGATGAGCAGTTCTTC. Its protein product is CASQRTTGSDEQFF.

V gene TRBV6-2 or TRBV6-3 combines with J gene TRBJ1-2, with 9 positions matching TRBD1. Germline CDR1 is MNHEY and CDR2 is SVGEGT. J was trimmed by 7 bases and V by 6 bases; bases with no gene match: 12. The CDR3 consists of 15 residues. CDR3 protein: CASSHSGQGAGGYTF. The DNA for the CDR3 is TGTGCCAGCAGCCACTCGGGACAGGGTGCCGGTGGCTACACCTTC.

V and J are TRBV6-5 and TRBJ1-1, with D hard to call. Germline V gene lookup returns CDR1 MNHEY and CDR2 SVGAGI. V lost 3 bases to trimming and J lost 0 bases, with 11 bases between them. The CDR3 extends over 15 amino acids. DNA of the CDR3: TGTGCCAGCAGTTATGGACCGCCTATGAACACTGAAGCTTTCTTT. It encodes CASSYGPPMNTEAFF.

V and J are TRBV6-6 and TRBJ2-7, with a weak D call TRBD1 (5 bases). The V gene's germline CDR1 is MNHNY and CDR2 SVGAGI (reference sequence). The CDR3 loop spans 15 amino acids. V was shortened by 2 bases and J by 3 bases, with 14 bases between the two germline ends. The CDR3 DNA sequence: TGTGCCAGCAGTTACGTCCAGGGAAGGGTCTACGAGCAGTACTTC. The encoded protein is CASSYVQGRVYEQYF.

The CDR3 spells CASSLEPAGASYEQYF. CDR3 DNA: TGCGCCAGCAGCTTGGAGCCAGCGGGGGCCTCCTACGAGCAGTACTTC. V usage is TRBV5-1 and J usage is TRBJ2-7; TRBD2 aligns across 8 bases. CDR3 length: 16 amino acids. Trimming took 0 bases from V and 0 from J; bases not matched to a gene: 5. Germline V gives CDR1 SGHRS, CDR2 YFSETQ.

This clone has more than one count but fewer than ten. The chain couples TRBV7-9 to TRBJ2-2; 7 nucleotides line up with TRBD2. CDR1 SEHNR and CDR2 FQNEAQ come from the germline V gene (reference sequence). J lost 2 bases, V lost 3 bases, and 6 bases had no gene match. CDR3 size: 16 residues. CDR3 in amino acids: CASSFLSGANTGELFF. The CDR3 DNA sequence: TGTGCCAGCAGCTTTTTGAGCGGGGCTAACACCGGGGAGCTGTTTTTT.

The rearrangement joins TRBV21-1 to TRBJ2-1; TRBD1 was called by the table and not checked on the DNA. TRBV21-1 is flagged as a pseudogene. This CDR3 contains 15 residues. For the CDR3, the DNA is TGTGCCAGCAGCGACCGGGACAGGGGATCCGATGAGCAGTTCTTC. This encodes CASSDRDRGSDEQFF.